These T cell receptor beta chains were read from a single sample in a study of cytomegalovirus exposure and HLA in healthy donors. Assay: immunoSEQ multiplex PCR; the TCRdb copy retains only in-frame clones and omits some. The sample carries fewer than 100,000 clones, 78% recorded once. Sequencing used PBMCs. The receptor source for this set is a male donor in good health and CMV-seropositive. CDR3s include the opening cysteine and the closing phenylalanine or tryptophan. Fields, in order: J gene, clone size, D gene, CDR3 length, V gene, CDR3 DNA, CDR3 protein. D genes are given only for firm matches. A row's size may be missing; if present it is once, few, many or a size class.

TRBJ1-2 once NA 14 TRBV27 TGTGCCAGCAGTTCAGGACAGAAACCTTATGGCTACACCTTC CASSSGQKPYGYTF
TRBJ2-1 NA TRBD2 15 TRBV15 TGTGCCACCAGCACATTAGCGGGATCCTACAATGAGCAGTTCTTC CATSTLAGSYNEQFF
TRBJ1-4 NA TRBD1 15 TRBV9 TGTGCCAGCAGCTTGACCGGGACAGGGAAGGAAAAACTGTTTTTT CASSLTGTGKEKLFF
TRBJ1-5 NA TRBD1 13 TRBV30 TGTGCCTGGAGCACAGGGGTTAGTCAGCCCCAGCATTTT CAWSTGVSQPQHF
TRBJ2-7 NA TRBD2 17 TRBV18 TGTGCCAGCTCACCACCGGGTTCGGCTAGCGGGAGGGTCGAGCAGTACTTC CASSPPGSASGRVEQYF
TRBJ1-5 NA NA 16 TRBV21-1 TGTGCCAGCAGCAAAGTCAACAGGCCAGAGAATCAGCCCCAGCATTTT CASSKVNRPENQPQHF
TRBJ2-4 few TRBD1 14 TRBV5-4 TGTGCCAGCAGCATGACAGGGGCGGAAAACATTCAGTACTTC CASSMTGAENIQYF
TRBJ2-3 NA TRBD1 14 TRBV29-1 TGCAGCGTTGATATTGACAGGGCCACAGATACGCAGTATTTT CSVDIDRATDTQYF
TRBJ2-1 once TRBD2 14 TRBV29-1 TGCAGCGTTGTTCCCGGACTAGCTCGAGATGAGCAGTTCTTC CSVVPGLARDEQFF
TRBJ2-3 NA NA 12 TRBV7-2 TGTGCCAGCAGCCCTAGACTAGATACGCAGTATTTT CASSPRLDTQYF
TRBJ2-7 few TRBD2 16 TRBV4-2 TGTGCCAGCAGCCAGGAAAAGGGACTAGCGCCCTCCGAGCAGTACTTC CASSQEKGLAPSEQYF
TRBJ1-5 NA NA 15 TRBV7-9 TGTGCCAGCAGCTTAGCGGAGGGTAGCAATCAGCCCCAGCATTTT CASSLAEGSNQPQHF
TRBJ2-7 NA TRBD2 15 TRBV28 TGTGCCAGCAGCCCGGCGGGGGGAGGAACTTACGAGCAGTACTTC CASSPAGGGTYEQYF
TRBJ2-4 NA TRBD2 14 TRBV19 TGTGCCAGTAGTAAGCGGGAGGACAAAAACATTCAGTACTTC CASSKREDKNIQYF
TRBJ2-5 NA NA 13 TRBV21-1 TGTGCCAGCAGCCTGCGCCATCAAGAGACCCAGTACTTC CASSLRHQETQYF
TRBJ1-5 few TRBD1 15 TRBV2 TGTGCCAGCAAGAGGGGGCCAGGGGATAGTCAGCCCCAGCATTTT CASKRGPGDSQPQHF
TRBJ1-2 once NA 14 TRBV7-9 TGTGCCAGCCGGGGACGGCGGACAGAAAATGGCTACACCTTC CASRGRRTENGYTF
TRBJ2-7 NA NA 15 TRBV5-6 TGTGCCAGCAGCTTGTTTGTCCTGAGGGAGTACGAGCAGTACTTC CASSLFVLREYEQYF
TRBJ1-5 NA NA 14 TRBV5-8 TGTGCCAGCAGCTTACGGTTCTCCCCTCGGCCCCAGCATTTT CASSLRFSPRPQHF
TRBJ2-1 NA NA 14 TRBV27 TGTGCCAGCAGTCATCTGCTAGCGAACAATGAGCAGTTCTTC CASSHLLANNEQFF
TRBJ2-3 NA TRBD1 22 TRBV9 TGTGCCAGCAGTTACACAGGGGGCGCATCCGCTGGTCAACGATTGTCTTCGGATACGCAGTATTTT CASSYTGGASAGQRLSSDTQYF
TRBJ2-3 once TRBD2 17 TRBV9 TGTGCCAGCAGCCCTCCGGTTGCGGGAGGGTCCACAGATACGCAGTATTTT CASSPPVAGGSTDTQYF
TRBJ2-1 NA NA 16 TRBV15 TGTGCCACCAGCAGAGATATTGCGGGCCAATACAATGAGCAGTTCTTC CATSRDIAGQYNEQFF
TRBJ1-3 NA NA 18 TRBV14 TGTGCCAGCAGCCAAGGGTACTCTCCGTCCCAACGCGGAAACACCATATATTTT CASSQGYSPSQRGNTIYF
TRBJ2-7 NA NA 15 TRBV5-1 TGCGCCAGCAGCTTGGTCCTCAGGGGAAGCTACGAGCAGTACTTC CASSLVLRGSYEQYF
TRBJ1-2 NA TRBD1 17 TRBV11-2 TGTGCCAGCAGCTTAGATGGGAGGGGACAGGGTCGATATGGCTACACCTTC CASSLDGRGQGRYGYTF
TRBJ2-5 NA TRBD1 16 TRBV27 TGTGCCAGCAGTGCCGGGACAGGGTTTGAGGAAGAGACCCAGTACTTC CASSAGTGFEEETQYF
TRBJ2-3 once NA 14 TRBV25-1 TGTGCCAGCAGTGCCGACACTAGCACAGATACGCAGTATTTT CASSADTSTDTQYF